Listed below are T cell receptor beta chains from one sample, sequenced in a study of blood T cell dynamics during melanoma immunotherapy. Assay used: immunoSEQ multiplex PCR; TCRdb lists only in-frame clones, some missing. The sample has roughly 1,500 clones, 55% to 75% seen once. The sequences come from central memory CD8+ T cells from blood, collected from a patient treated with checkpoint blockade. The receptors shown here come from a human donor with melanoma. Each CDR3 is given with its conserved first and last residue. D genes are given only for firm matches. Clone size is stated in some rows and not others, as once, few, many or a class when expanded.

v_gene: TRBV27; abundance: once; j_gene: TRBJ2-5; d_gene: TRBD1; CDR3nt: TGTGCCAGCAGTTTGGCCCGGACAGGGGGCTCACGGGAGCAGTACTTC; CDR3aa: CASSLARTGGSREQYF
v_gene: TRBV10-3; abundance: .; j_gene: TRBJ1-1; d_gene: TRBD1; CDR3nt: TGTGCCATCAGTGAGCCGGGAGGGGGCCTGAACACTGAAGCTTTCTTT; CDR3aa: CAISEPGGGLNTEAFF
v_gene: TRBV7-6; abundance: .; j_gene: TRBJ2-5; d_gene: TRBD2; CDR3nt: TGTGCCAGCAGCTCGACACTCACTAGCGGCCAAGAGACCCAGTACTTC; CDR3aa: CASSSTLTSGQETQYF
v_gene: TRBV27; abundance: .; j_gene: TRBJ1-2; d_gene: TRBD1; CDR3nt: TGTGCCAGTTTGGGACAGGGGGCTGGTGGCTACACCTTC; CDR3aa: CASLGQGAGGYTF
v_gene: TRBV4-1; abundance: once; j_gene: TRBJ1-1; d_gene: TRBD1; CDR3nt: TGCGCCAGCAGCCAACAGGGGGGGAACACTGAAGCTTTCTTT; CDR3aa: CASSQQGGNTEAFF
v_gene: TRBV5-1; abundance: few; j_gene: TRBJ2-2; d_gene: .; CDR3nt: TGCGCCAGCAGCTATGGAGGGGAGCTGTTTTTT; CDR3aa: CASSYGGELFF
v_gene: TRBV7-8; abundance: .; j_gene: TRBJ2-1; d_gene: TRBD2; CDR3nt: TGTGCCAGCAGCTTGGGAGCGGGAGGGCCAAATGAGCAGTTCTTC; CDR3aa: CASSLGAGGPNEQFF
v_gene: TRBV21-1; abundance: .; j_gene: TRBJ2-5; d_gene: .; CDR3nt: TGTGCCAGCAGCAAGGCCCGCAGGGTACGGGAGACCCAGTACTTC; CDR3aa: CASSKARRVRETQYF
v_gene: TRBV7-2; abundance: .; j_gene: TRBJ1-3; d_gene: .; CDR3nt: TGTGCCAGCAGCTTAACAACTGGAAACACCATATATTTT; CDR3aa: CASSLTTGNTIYF
v_gene: TRBV6-4; abundance: .; j_gene: TRBJ2-3; d_gene: .; CDR3nt: TGTGCCAGCAGTGTAGCCAGCGGGAGCACAGATACGCAGTATTTT; CDR3aa: CASSVASGSTDTQYF
v_gene: TRBV7-6; abundance: .; j_gene: TRBJ2-1; d_gene: TRBD2; CDR3nt: TGTGCCAGCAGCAGTGAGCAGGGACTAGCGGGATCGTATGAGCAGTTCTTC; CDR3aa: CASSSEQGLAGSYEQFF
v_gene: TRBV30; abundance: once; j_gene: TRBJ2-7; d_gene: .; CDR3nt: TGTGCCTGGAGTGACACAGGGAACGAGCAGTACTTC; CDR3aa: CAWSDTGNEQYF
v_gene: TRBV30; abundance: .; j_gene: TRBJ2-7; d_gene: TRBD2; CDR3nt: TGTGCCTGGTCATCGTTAGCGGGAGCCTCCTACGAGCAGTACTTC; CDR3aa: CAWSSLAGASYEQYF
v_gene: TRBV27; abundance: once; j_gene: TRBJ2-1; d_gene: .; CDR3nt: TGTGCCAGCAGTTATAGCGGCTTTTCCAATGAGCAGTTCTTC; CDR3aa: CASSYSGFSNEQFF
v_gene: TRBV28; abundance: .; j_gene: TRBJ1-2; d_gene: TRBD1; CDR3nt: TGTGCCAGCAGCCCTACGCGACAGGGAACTAACTATGGCTACACCTTC; CDR3aa: CASSPTRQGTNYGYTF
v_gene: TRBV28; abundance: few; j_gene: TRBJ1-1; d_gene: .; CDR3nt: TGTGCCAGCAGTTTAGAAGTAACAGGGAGGAATGAAGCTTTCTTT; CDR3aa: CASSLEVTGRNEAFF
v_gene: TRBV28; abundance: .; j_gene: TRBJ1-4; d_gene: .; CDR3nt: TGTGCCAGCAGATCCGGCCCACTGGAGGGTGAAAAACTGTTTTTT; CDR3aa: CASRSGPLEGEKLFF
v_gene: TRBV28; abundance: few; j_gene: TRBJ2-1; d_gene: .; CDR3nt: TGTGCCACAAAGGGGATCTACAATGAGCAGTTCTTC; CDR3aa: CATKGIYNEQFF
v_gene: TRBV30; abundance: few; j_gene: TRBJ2-2; d_gene: .; CDR3nt: TGTGCCTTTTCCAGGGGATCGTTGGACACCGGGGAGCTGTTTTTT; CDR3aa: CAFSRGSLDTGELFF
v_gene: TRBV5-1; abundance: .; j_gene: TRBJ2-6; d_gene: TRBD2; CDR3nt: TGCGCCAGCAGTCCGGTAGCGGGAGCGTCTGGGGCCAACGTCCTGACTTTC; CDR3aa: CASSPVAGASGANVLTF
v_gene: TRBV7-3; abundance: large; j_gene: TRBJ2-3; d_gene: .; CDR3nt: TGTGCCAGCAGCTTCTGGGGGAATCCCACAGATACGCAGTATTTT; CDR3aa: CASSFWGNPTDTQYF
v_gene: TRBV7-9; abundance: .; j_gene: TRBJ2-3; d_gene: .; CDR3nt: TGTGCCAGCAGCCCCGTCAGGACCCAAATCACAGATACGCAGTATTTT; CDR3aa: CASSPVRTQITDTQYF
v_gene: TRBV11-3; abundance: .; j_gene: TRBJ1-5; d_gene: .; CDR3nt: TGTGCCAGCAGCCTAAGAGACAAACGCAATCAGCCCCAGCATTTT; CDR3aa: CASSLRDKRNQPQHF
v_gene: TRBV30; abundance: .; j_gene: TRBJ1-3; d_gene: .; CDR3nt: TGTGCCTGGAGTGCTGACGGCCACTCTGGAAACACCATATATTTT; CDR3aa: CAWSADGHSGNTIYF
v_gene: TRBV10-3; abundance: .; j_gene: TRBJ2-1; d_gene: TRBD2; CDR3nt: TGTGCCATCAGTGAGTCGATGGGCGGGAGGGACTACAATGAGCAGTTCTTC; CDR3aa: CAISESMGGRDYNEQFF
v_gene: TRBV16; abundance: .; j_gene: TRBJ2-1; d_gene: .; CDR3nt: TGTGCCAGCAGCCAATCCTTCGCAGGACAAGACAATGAGCAGTTCTTC; CDR3aa: CASSQSFAGQDNEQFF
v_gene: TRBV4-3; abundance: .; j_gene: TRBJ2-3; d_gene: .; CDR3nt: TGCGCCAGCAGCCAAAACACCCGAGGGGATACGCAGTATTTT; CDR3aa: CASSQNTRGDTQYF
v_gene: TRBV6-5; abundance: .; j_gene: TRBJ2-3; d_gene: .; CDR3nt: TGTGCCAGCAGTTATCGGTCGGGAACGTCTGATACGCAGTATTTT; CDR3aa: CASSYRSGTSDTQYF
v_gene: TRBV9; abundance: .; j_gene: TRBJ1-1; d_gene: .; CDR3nt: TGTGCCAGCAGCCCCCCCCGGACGGGGGACACTGAAGCTTTCTTT; CDR3aa: CASSPPRTGDTEAFF
v_gene: TRBV4-3; abundance: .; j_gene: TRBJ2-7; d_gene: .; CDR3nt: TGCGCCAGCAGCCAAGATCGGGGTGGAGGCTACGAGCAGTACTTC; CDR3aa: CASSQDRGGGYEQYF
v_gene: TRBV7-6; abundance: .; j_gene: TRBJ2-7; d_gene: .; CDR3nt: TGTGCCAGCAGCTTAGCAGGACCGACGACCTACGAGCAGTACTTC; CDR3aa: CASSLAGPTTYEQYF
v_gene: TRBV5-4; abundance: .; j_gene: TRBJ2-5; d_gene: .; CDR3nt: TGTGCCAGCAGCTTGGACGGAAAAATTCAAGAGACCCAGTACTTC; CDR3aa: CASSLDGKIQETQYF
v_gene: TRBV7-2; abundance: few; j_gene: TRBJ1-2; d_gene: .; CDR3nt: TGTGCCAGCAGCCCAAGCTATGGCTACACCTTC; CDR3aa: CASSPSYGYTF
v_gene: TRBV9; abundance: .; j_gene: TRBJ1-3; d_gene: TRBD1; CDR3nt: TGTGCCAGCAGCACCTCCAGGGACAGCCTCTCTGGAAACACCATATATTTT; CDR3aa: CASSTSRDSLSGNTIYF
v_gene: TRBV27; abundance: once; j_gene: TRBJ2-3; d_gene: .; CDR3nt: TGTGCCAGCAGTTGGGGGACCGCACGAGATACGCAGTATTTT; CDR3aa: CASSWGTARDTQYF